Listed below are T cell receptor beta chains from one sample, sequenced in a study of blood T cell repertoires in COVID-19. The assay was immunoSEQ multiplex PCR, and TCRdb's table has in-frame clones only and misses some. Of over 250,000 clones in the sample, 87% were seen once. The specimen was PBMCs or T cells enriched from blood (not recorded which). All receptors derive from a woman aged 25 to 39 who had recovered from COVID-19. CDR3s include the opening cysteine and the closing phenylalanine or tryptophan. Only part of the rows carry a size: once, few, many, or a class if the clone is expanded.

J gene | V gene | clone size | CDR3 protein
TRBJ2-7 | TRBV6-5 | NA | CASSSDGTGFYEQYF
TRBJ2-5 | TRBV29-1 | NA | CSVVLGAGGIGGTQYF
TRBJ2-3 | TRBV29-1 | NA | CSVPPGAGGPTDTQYF
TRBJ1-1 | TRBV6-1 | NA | CASSELSGGNTEAFF
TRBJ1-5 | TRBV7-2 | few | CASSSPKGRGYNQPQHF
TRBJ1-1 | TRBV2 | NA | CATGGDGNTEAFF
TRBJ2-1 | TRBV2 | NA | CASSIDRGNEQFF
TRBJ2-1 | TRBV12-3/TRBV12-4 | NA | CASTSTWGTEQFF
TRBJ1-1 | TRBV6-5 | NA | CASSYSVANTEAFF
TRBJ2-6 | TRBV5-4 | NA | CASRHNTGVGANVLTF
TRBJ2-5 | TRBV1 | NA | CTGITGNQETQYF
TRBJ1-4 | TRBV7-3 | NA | CASSKDSLRKLFF
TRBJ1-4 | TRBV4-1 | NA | CASSQGWTGTNEKLFF
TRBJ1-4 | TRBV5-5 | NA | CASSFSGEKLFF
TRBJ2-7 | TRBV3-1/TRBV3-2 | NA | CASSQEVPSGCYEQYF
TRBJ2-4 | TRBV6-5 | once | CASSGGGAPKNIQYF
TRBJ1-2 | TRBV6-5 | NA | CASSYQGQGRNYGYTF
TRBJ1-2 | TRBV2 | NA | CASRGDRLGSYTF
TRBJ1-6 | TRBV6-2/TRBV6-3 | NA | CASSYGQSNSPLHF
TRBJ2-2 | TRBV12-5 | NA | CASTGTGETGELFF
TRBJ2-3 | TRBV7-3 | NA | CASSPDRVTDTQYF
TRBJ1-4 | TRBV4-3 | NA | CASSQAGVREKLFF
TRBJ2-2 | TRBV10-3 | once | CAISGSSGGYTGELFF
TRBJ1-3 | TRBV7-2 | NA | CASSSGQGLGNTIYF
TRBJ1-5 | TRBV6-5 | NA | CASSYSRGQQPQHF
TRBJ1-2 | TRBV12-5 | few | CASGPEWSNYGYTF
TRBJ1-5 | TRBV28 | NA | CASSLRGNRNQPQHF
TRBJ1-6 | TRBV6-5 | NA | CASRDITGTPLHF
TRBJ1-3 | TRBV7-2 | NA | CASSLFPVNSGNTIYF
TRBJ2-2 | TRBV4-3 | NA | CASSREPLGGTGELFF
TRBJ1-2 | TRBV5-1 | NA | CASSLIPGNYGYTF
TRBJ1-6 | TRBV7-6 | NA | CASSPQRGGGNSPLHF
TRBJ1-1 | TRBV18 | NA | CASSPPRQGGNTEAFF
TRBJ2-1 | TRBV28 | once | CASSLKTGPYNEQFF